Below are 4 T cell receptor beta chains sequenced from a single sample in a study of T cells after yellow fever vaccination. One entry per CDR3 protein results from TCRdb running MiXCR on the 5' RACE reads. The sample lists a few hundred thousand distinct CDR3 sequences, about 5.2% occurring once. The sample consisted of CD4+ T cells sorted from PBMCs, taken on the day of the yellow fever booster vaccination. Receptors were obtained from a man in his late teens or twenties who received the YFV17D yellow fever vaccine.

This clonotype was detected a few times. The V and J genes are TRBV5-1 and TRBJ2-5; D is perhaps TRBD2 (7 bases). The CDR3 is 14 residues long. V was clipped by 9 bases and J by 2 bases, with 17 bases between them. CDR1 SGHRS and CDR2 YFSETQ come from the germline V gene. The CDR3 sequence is CATAPGGSQETQYF. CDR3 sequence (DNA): TGCGCCACCGCCCCGGGGGGCAGTCAAGAGACCCAGTACTTC.

The CDR3 region has the DNA TGTGCCAGCGAAGTAGGGGTCCAAGAGACCCAGTACTTC. Translation gives CASEVGVQETQYF. The J gene is TRBJ2-5, the V gene TRBV2, with a possible D match to TRBD1 (5 bases). V was cut by 8 bases and J by 1 base, with 11 bases left in between. The CDR3 loop spans 13 amino acids. CDR1 and CDR2 from the germline V gene are SNHLY and FYNNEI. Supplemented by reference TRBV2 and TRBJ2-5, the full variable domain reads EPEVTQTPSHQVTQMGQEVILRCVPISNHLYFYWYRQILGQKVEFLVSFYNNEISEKSEIFDDQFSVERPDGSNFTLKIRSTKLEDSAMYFCASEVGVQETQYFGPGTRLLVL.

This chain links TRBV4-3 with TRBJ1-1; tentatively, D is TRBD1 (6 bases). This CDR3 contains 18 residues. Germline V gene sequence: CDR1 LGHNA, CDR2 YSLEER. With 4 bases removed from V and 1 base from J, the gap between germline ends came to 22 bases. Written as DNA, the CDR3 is TGCGCCAGCAGCCCATCCCGGGACATATCGCCCACGAACACTGAAGCTTTCTTT. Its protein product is CASSPSRDISPTNTEAFF.

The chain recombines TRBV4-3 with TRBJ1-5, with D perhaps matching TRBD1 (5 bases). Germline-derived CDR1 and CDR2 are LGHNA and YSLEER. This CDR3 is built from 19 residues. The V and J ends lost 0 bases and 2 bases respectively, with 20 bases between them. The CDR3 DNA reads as TGCGCCAGCAGCCAAGAGGGGCTCAGGGAGACGGGGGGCAATCAGCCCCAGCATTTT. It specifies CASSQEGLRETGGNQPQHF.